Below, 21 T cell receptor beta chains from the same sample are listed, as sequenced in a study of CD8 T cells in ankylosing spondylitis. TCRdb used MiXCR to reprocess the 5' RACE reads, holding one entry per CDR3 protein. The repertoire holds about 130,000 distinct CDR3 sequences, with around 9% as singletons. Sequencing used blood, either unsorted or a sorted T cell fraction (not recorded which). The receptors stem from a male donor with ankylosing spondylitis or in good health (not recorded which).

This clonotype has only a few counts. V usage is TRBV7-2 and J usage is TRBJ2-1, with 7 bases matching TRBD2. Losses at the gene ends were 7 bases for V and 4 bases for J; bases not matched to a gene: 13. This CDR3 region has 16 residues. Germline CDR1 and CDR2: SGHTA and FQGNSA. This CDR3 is CASTFRLGGGYNEQFF. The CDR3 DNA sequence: TGTGCCAGCACCTTCCGATTGGGGGGAGGGTACAATGAGCAGTTCTTC.

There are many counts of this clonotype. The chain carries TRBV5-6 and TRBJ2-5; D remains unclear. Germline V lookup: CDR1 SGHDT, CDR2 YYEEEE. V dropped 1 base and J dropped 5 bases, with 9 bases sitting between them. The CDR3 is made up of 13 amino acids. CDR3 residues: CASSLFQRETQYF. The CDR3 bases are TGTGCCAGCAGCTTGTTCCAGAGGGAGACCCAGTACTTC.

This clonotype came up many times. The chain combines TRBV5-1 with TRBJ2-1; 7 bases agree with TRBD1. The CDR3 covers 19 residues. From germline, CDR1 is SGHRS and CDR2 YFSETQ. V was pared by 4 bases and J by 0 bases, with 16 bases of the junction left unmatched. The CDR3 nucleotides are TGCGCCAGCAGCCCCAGGGGGATGGGAGCAAGTTTCTCCTACAATGAGCAGTTCTTC. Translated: CASSPRGMGASFSYNEQFF.

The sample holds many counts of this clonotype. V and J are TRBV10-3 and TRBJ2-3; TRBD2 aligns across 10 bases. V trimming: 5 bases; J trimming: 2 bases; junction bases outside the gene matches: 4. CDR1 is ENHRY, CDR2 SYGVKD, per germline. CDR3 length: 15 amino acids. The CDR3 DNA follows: TGTGCCATCAGTAGCCTAGCGGGAGCCACAGATACGCAGTATTTT. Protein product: CAISSLAGATDTQYF.

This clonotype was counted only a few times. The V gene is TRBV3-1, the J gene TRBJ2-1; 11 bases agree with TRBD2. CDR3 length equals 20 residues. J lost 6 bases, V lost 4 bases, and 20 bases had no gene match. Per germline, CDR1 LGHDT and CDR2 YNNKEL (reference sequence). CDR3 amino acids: CASSRTVGTALAGESNEQFF. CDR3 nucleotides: TGTGCCAGCAGCCGTACCGTCGGGACAGCACTAGCGGGAGAAAGCAATGAGCAGTTCTTC.

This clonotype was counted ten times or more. The CDR3 is CASSFSGRLMDTQYF. In nucleotides, the CDR3 is TGTGCCAGCAGCTTTAGCGGGAGGTTGATGGATACGCAGTATTTT. The chain joins TRBV7-9 to TRBJ2-3, with 10 bases matching TRBD2. The CDR3 has 15 amino acids. J gave up 6 bases and V 3 bases, and 6 bases lay outside the gene matches. Germline V lookup: CDR1 SEHNR, CDR2 FQNEAQ (reference sequence). Full variable domain (missing parts from reference TRBV7-9 and TRBJ2-3): DTGVSQNPRHKITKRGQNVTFRCDPISEHNRLYWYRQTLGQGPEFLTYFQNEAQLEKSRLLSDRFSAERPKGSFSTLEIQRTEQGDSAMYLCASSFSGRLMDTQYFGPGTRLTVL.

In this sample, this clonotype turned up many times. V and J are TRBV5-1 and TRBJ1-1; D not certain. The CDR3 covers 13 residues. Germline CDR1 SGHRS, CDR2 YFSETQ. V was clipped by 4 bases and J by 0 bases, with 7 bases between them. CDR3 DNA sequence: TGCGCCAGCAGCAACAGAGTGAACACTGAAGCTTTCTTT. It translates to CASSNRVNTEAFF.

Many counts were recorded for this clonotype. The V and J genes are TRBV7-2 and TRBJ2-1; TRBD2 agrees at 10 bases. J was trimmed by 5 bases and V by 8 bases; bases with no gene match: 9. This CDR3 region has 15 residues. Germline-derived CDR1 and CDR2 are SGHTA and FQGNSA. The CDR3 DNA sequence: TGTGCCAGCGGCCGGGGACTAGCGCTAGACAATGAGCAGTTCTTC. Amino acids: CASGRGLALDNEQFF.

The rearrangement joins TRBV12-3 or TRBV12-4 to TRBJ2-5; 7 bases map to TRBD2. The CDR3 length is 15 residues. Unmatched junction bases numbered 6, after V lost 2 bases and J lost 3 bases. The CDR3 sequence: CASSLRGGSEETQYF. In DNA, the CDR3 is TGTGCCAGCAGTTTAAGGGGCGGGAGTGAAGAGACCCAGTACTTC.

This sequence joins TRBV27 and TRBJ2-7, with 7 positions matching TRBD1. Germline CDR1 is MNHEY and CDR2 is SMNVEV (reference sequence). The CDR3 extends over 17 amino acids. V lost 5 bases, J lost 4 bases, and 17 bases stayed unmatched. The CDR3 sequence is CASSPGYGTARSYEQYF. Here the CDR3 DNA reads TGTGCCAGCAGTCCGGGATATGGGACAGCTCGCTCGTACGAGCAGTACTTC.

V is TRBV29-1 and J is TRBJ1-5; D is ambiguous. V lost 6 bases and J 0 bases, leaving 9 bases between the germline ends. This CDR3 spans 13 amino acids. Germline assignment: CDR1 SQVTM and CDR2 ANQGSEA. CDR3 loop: CSVNGNSNQPQHF. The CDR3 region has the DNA TGCAGCGTCAATGGGAATAGCAATCAGCCCCAGCATTTT.

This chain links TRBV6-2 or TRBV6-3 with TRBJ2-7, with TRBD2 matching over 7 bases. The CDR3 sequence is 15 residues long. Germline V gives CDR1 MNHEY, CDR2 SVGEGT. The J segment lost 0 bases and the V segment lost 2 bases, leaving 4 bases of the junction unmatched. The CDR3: CASSYPGGDSYEQYF. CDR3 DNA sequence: TGTGCCAGCAGTTACCCGGGAGGTGACTCCTACGAGCAGTACTTC.

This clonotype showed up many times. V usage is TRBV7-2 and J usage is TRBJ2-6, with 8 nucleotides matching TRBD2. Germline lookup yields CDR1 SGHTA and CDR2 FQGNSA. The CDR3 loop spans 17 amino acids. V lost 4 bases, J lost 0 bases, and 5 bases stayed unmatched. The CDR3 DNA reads TGTGCCAGCAGCTCTTCGGGACTAGTCTCTGGGGCCAACGTCCTGACTTTC. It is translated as CASSSSGLVSGANVLTF.

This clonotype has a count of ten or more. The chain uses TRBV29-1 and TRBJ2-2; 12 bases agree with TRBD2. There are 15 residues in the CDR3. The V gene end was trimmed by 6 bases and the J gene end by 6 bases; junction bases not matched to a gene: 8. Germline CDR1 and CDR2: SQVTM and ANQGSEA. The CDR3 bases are TGCAGCGTCGCTCCTAGCGGGAGGGTGTCCGGGGAGCTGTTTTTT. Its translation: CSVAPSGRVSGELFF.

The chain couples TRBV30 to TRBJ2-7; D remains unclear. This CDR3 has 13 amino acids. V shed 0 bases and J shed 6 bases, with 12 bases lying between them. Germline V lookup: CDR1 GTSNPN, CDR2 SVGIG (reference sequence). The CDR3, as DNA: TGTGCCTGGAGTGTCGCCGCATCTCTCGAGCAGTACTTC. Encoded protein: CAWSVAASLEQYF.

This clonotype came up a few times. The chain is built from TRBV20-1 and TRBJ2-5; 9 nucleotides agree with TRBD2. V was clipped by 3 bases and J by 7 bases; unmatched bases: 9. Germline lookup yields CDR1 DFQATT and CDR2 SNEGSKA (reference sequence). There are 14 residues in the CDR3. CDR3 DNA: TGCAGTGCTAGGCTAGCGGGAAGGCAGGGGACCCAGTACTTC. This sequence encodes CSARLAGRQGTQYF.

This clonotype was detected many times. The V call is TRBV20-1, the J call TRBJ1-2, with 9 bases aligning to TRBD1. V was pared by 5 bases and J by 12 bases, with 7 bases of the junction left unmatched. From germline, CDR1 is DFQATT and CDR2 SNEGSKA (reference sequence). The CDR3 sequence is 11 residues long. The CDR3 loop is CSAVTGTGNTF. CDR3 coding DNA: TGCAGTGCTGTGACCGGGACAGGGAACACCTTC.

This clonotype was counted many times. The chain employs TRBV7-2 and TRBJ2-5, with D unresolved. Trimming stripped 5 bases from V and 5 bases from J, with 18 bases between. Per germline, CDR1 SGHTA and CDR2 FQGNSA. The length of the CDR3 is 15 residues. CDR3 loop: CASSPMMGGWETQYF. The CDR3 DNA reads TGTGCCAGCAGCCCAATGATGGGTGGGTGGGAGACCCAGTACTTC.

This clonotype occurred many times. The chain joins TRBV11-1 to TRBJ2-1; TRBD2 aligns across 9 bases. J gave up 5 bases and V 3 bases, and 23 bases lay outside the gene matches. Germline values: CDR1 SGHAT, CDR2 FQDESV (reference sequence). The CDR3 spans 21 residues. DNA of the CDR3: TGTGCCAGCAGCTTTCCACCTATGGCGCTAGCGGGATTGAGAGAAGACAATGAGCAGTTCTTC. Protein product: CASSFPPMALAGLREDNEQFF. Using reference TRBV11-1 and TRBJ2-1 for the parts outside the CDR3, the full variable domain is EAEVAQSPRYKITEKSQAVAFWCDPISGHATLYWYRQILGQGPELLVQFQDESVVDDSQLPKDRFSAERLKGVDSTLKIQPAELGDSAMYLCASSFPPMALAGLREDNEQFFGPGTRLTVL.

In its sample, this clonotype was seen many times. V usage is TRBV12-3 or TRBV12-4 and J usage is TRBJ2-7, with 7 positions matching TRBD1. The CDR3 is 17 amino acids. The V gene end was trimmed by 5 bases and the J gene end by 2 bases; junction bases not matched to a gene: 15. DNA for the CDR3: TGTGCCAGCAGTCCGGTGCTAGGGGGACAGACCCCCTACGAGCAGTACTTC. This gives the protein CASSPVLGGQTPYEQYF.

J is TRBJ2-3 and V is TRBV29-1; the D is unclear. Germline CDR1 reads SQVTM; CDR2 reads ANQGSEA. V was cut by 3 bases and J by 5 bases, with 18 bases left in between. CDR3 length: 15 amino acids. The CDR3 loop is CSVEPGLRGGDTQYF. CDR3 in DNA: TGCAGCGTTGAGCCGGGCCTTAGAGGTGGAGATACGCAGTATTTT.